Shown below are 28 T cell receptor beta chains from a single sample sequenced in a study of post-analysis software for immune sequencing data. Study conclusions and caveats: Relative to controls, patients had roughly five TRBV segments at higher frequency, with TRBV5-6, TRBV5-1 and TRBV20-1 among these.

What these receptors recognize is not known. Every TCR beta cDNA library bore unique molecular identifiers. TCRdb reanalysed the PCR reads using MiXCR and keeps one entry per CDR3 protein. The data contain about 380,000 distinct CDR3 sequences, roughly 35% of them singletons. The sequenced sample consisted of blood. These TCRs come from a girl aged 10-17 years with multiple sclerosis.

This sequence joins TRBV18 and TRBJ2-3; 7 nucleotides match TRBD1. Germline V CDR1 and CDR2: KGHSH, LQKENI. V dropped 8 bases and J dropped 2; count of bases not matched to a gene: 7. CDR3 length: 14 residues. The CDR3 reads CASTGDRFTDTQYF. CDR3 DNA sequence: TGTGCCAGCACAGGGGACAGATTCACAGATACGCAGTATTTT.

The chain links TRBV4-2 to TRBJ2-3; tentatively, D is TRBD1 or TRBD2 (5 bases each). V was shortened by 0 bases and J by 2 bases, with 12 bases between the two germline ends. The CDR3 sequence is 16 residues long. Looked up from germline, CDR1 is LGHNA and CDR2 is YNFKEQ. For the CDR3, the DNA is TGTGCCAGCAGCCAAGATCAGGGACGGTACACAGATACGCAGTATTTT. Translating it yields CASSQDQGRYTDTQYF.

The chain combines TRBV9 with TRBJ2-7; 9 bases align to TRBD1. With 3 bases clipped from V and 1 base from J, the junction kept 14 bases outside the gene matches. CDR3 size: 18 residues. Germline CDR1 reads SGDLS; CDR2 reads YYNGEE. The DNA for the CDR3 is TGTGCCAGCAGCGCAGAGGGGGCCCCGACAGGGGGTTCCTACGAGCAGTACTTC. It is translated as CASSAEGAPTGGSYEQYF.

The chain has TRBV7-2 and TRBJ1-2; D not resolved. V was shortened by 0 bases and J by 3 bases, with 8 bases between the two germline ends. The CDR3 has 14 amino acids. Germline V gene lookup returns CDR1 SGHTA and CDR2 FQGNSA. The CDR3, as DNA: TGTGCCAGCAGCTTAGCGCGGGCAGACTATGGCTACACCTTC. Its translation is CASSLARADYGYTF.

This sequence joins TRBV29-1 and TRBJ2-1; D assignment may be TRBD1 or TRBD2 (6 bases each). The CDR3 consists of 14 residues. Germline V lookup: CDR1 SQVTM, CDR2 ANQGSEA. Between the trimmed V and J ends, which lost 2 bases and 8 bases, there was a span of 16 bases. As DNA, the CDR3 is TGCAGCGTTGAATCAGGGGCTGGCGGGGATGAGCAGTTCTTC. It encodes CSVESGAGGDEQFF.

This chain links TRBV10-3 with TRBJ1-2; 10 bases agree with TRBD1. This CDR3 is 16 amino acids long. Germline V gives CDR1 ENHRY, CDR2 SYGVKD. V was pared by 6 bases and J by 3 bases, with 10 bases of the junction left unmatched. In DNA form, the CDR3 reads TGTGCCATCAGGGCGGTTGACAGGGGGCGCGACTATGGCTACACCTTC. Translation: CAIRAVDRGRDYGYTF.

This chain uses TRBV3-1 with TRBJ2-1, with D maybe TRBD1 (5 bases). Germline CDR1 is LGHDT and CDR2 is YNNKEL (reference sequence). The CDR3 totals 14 residues. V was clipped by 4 bases and J by 7 bases, with 14 bases between them. The CDR3 here is CASSPGRVTNEQFF. DNA of the CDR3: TGTGCCAGCAGCCCAGGCAGGGTAACAAATGAGCAGTTCTTC.

J is TRBJ1-1 and V is TRBV13; D unclear. V was trimmed by 5 bases and J by 0 bases, leaving 7 bases between them. This CDR3 has 13 residues. CDR1 is PRHDT and CDR2 is FYEKMQ in the germline V gene (reference sequence). The CDR3 region is CASSHLLNTEAFF. CDR3 DNA sequence: TGTGCCAGCAGCCACCTACTGAACACTGAAGCTTTCTTT.

This chain uses TRBV12-5 with TRBJ1-1, with D tentatively TRBD1 (5 bases). CDR3 length: 13 amino acids. Germline V gene lookup returns CDR1 LGHNT and CDR2 FRNRAP. Trimming stripped 0 bases from V and 5 bases from J, with 7 bases between. The CDR3, as DNA: TGTGCTAGTGGTTTGGTCGGGGGTACTGAAGCTTTCTTT. Its translation is CASGLVGGTEAFF.

The chain uses TRBV6-5 and TRBJ1-1; possible D gene TRBD1, 6 bases. The V gene's germline CDR1 is MNHEY and CDR2 SVGAGI. The CDR3 totals 16 residues. V was pared by 7 bases and J by 1 base, with 19 bases between. The CDR3 loop reads CASTPGRGASNTEAFF. CDR3 in DNA: TGTGCCAGCACCCCGGGACGGGGGGCATCGAACACTGAAGCTTTCTTT.

The chain uses TRBV4-1 and TRBJ2-3; 8 nucleotides agree with TRBD2. The V and J ends lost 2 bases and 3 bases, in that order; junction bases with no gene match: 4. CDR1 MGHRA and CDR2 YSYEKL come from the germline V gene. The CDR3 sequence is 15 residues long. CDR3 sequence: CASSQLAGDTDTQYF. CDR3 nucleotides: TGCGCCAGCAGCCAACTAGCGGGTGATACAGATACGCAGTATTTT.

The gene calls are TRBV6-5 and TRBJ1-1; 7 bases match TRBD1. The CDR3 sequence is 15 residues long. J was trimmed by 0 bases and V by 6 bases; bases with no gene match: 7. CDR1 is MNHEY, CDR2 SVGAGI, per germline. CDR3 sequence: CASSRQGRVNTEAFF. Written as DNA, the CDR3 is TGTGCCAGCAGCCGACAGGGAAGAGTGAACACTGAAGCTTTCTTT.

The sample holds many counts of this clonotype. The rearrangement uses TRBV20-1 and TRBJ1-6; weak D call: TRBD1 (6 bases). Trimming cost V 3 bases and J 7 bases, with 16 bases left between them. CDR1 is DFQATT and CDR2 is SNEGSKA in the germline V gene (reference sequence). CDR3 length: 15 residues. CDR3 amino acids: CSASLVGARNSPLHF. The CDR3 nucleotides are TGCAGTGCTAGTCTCGTGGGGGCAAGGAATTCACCCCTCCACTTT.

This clonotype appeared a few times. The gene calls are TRBV29-1 and TRBJ2-7; tentative D call: TRBD2 (7 bases). CDR3 size: 13 residues. V lost 2 bases and J lost 6, with 14 bases in between. The germline CDR1 and CDR2 sequences are SQVTM and ANQGSEA. The CDR3 coding sequence is TGCAGCGTTGAACCTTCGGGGGGCGGCGAGCAGTACTTC. This translates into CSVEPSGGGEQYF.

This clonotype was seen once. V usage is TRBV7-9 and J usage is TRBJ1-2; D gene uncertain. CDR3 length: 14 amino acids. Between the trimmed V and J ends, which lost 1 base and 8 bases, there was a span of 14 bases. Germline V gene lookup returns CDR1 SEHNR and CDR2 FQNEAQ (reference sequence). CDR3 nucleotides: TGTGCCAGCAGCTTAGAGAGCCTTGTGGAAGGCTACACCTTC. Translated, it gives CASSLESLVEGYTF.

The V and J genes are TRBV9 and TRBJ2-5; 8 nucleotides line up with TRBD1. The CDR3 contains 17 residues. Trimming took 4 bases from V and 0 from J; bases not matched to a gene: 11. CDR1 is SGDLS and CDR2 is YYNGEE in the germline V gene. The CDR3 coding sequence is TGTGCCAGCAGCCCCTCGAGGGACAGGTTATACCAAGAGACCCAGTACTTC. Encoded protein: CASSPSRDRLYQETQYF.

The V gene is TRBV6-1, the J gene TRBJ2-5; TRBD1 agrees at 10 bases. The CDR3 sequence is 15 residues long. CDR1 is MNHNS and CDR2 is SASEGT in the germline V gene. V lost 2 bases to trimming and J lost 3 bases; unmatched junction nucleotides: 3. The chain's CDR3 is CASSEWDRGKETQYF. CDR3 bases: TGTGCCAGCAGTGAATGGGACAGGGGAAAAGAGACCCAGTACTTC.

This clonotype was detected a few times. J is TRBJ2-3 and V is TRBV20-1; 7 positions match TRBD2. With V trimmed by 6 bases and J by 1 base, 7 bases remained unmatched. The CDR3 runs 14 residues. CDR1 DFQATT and CDR2 SNEGSKA come from the germline V gene (reference sequence). The CDR3 region is CSARQGGRTDTQYF. As DNA, the CDR3 is TGCAGTGCCCGGCAGGGAGGGCGCACAGATACGCAGTATTTT.

The rearrangement links TRBV9 to TRBJ2-5; 8 bases line up with TRBD2. The V gene end was trimmed by 0 bases and the J gene end by 2 bases; junction bases not matched to a gene: 3. This CDR3 contains 15 residues. The V gene's germline CDR1 is SGDLS and CDR2 YYNGEE. CDR3 protein: CASSVVAGRQETQYF. Here the CDR3 DNA reads TGTGCCAGCAGCGTAGTAGCGGGGCGGCAAGAGACCCAGTACTTC.

The chain couples TRBV6-1 to TRBJ1-5; no definite D call. CDR3 length: 15 amino acids. V was trimmed by 3 bases and J by 0 bases, leaving 9 bases between them. In germline, CDR1 is MNHNS, CDR2 SASEGT. Written as DNA, the CDR3 is TGTGCCAGCAGTGACGTGTTTTATAGCAATCAGCCCCAGCATTTT. Translating it yields CASSDVFYSNQPQHF.

This clonotype occurred a few times. V and J are TRBV9 and TRBJ2-1; D might be TRBD2 (5 bases). Looked up from germline, CDR1 is SGDLS and CDR2 is YYNGEE. The CDR3 is 12 amino acids. With 3 bases removed from V and 9 bases from J, the gap between germline ends came to 10 bases. In DNA form, the CDR3 reads TGTGCCAGCAGCGGGCGAGGGATTGAGCAGTTCTTC. It is translated as CASSGRGIEQFF.

This clonotype was picked up a small number of times. The junction and the germline gene differ at one end; a read error may be behind it. The chain uses TRBV9 and TRBJ1-6, with 11 bases lining up with TRBD1. Per the germline V gene, CDR1 is SGDLS and CDR2 is YYNGEE. The CDR3 totals 15 residues. The CDR3 DNA reads TGTGCCAGCAGCCGGACAGGGGGCTATGATTCACCCCTCCACTTT. Amino acid sequence: CASSRTGGYDSPLHF.

The sample holds a few counts of this clonotype. The chain is built from TRBV29-1 and TRBJ2-5, with 9 bases identical to TRBD1. CDR3 length equals 14 residues. Germline V gene lookup returns CDR1 SQVTM and CDR2 ANQGSEA. V lost 5 bases to trimming and J lost 3 bases; unmatched junction nucleotides: 7. CDR3 sequence reads: CSVLVGTGKETQYF. In nucleotides, the CDR3 is TGCAGCGTTTTGGTGGGGACAGGGAAAGAGACCCAGTACTTC.

The CDR3 DNA reads as TGTGCCAGCAGCTCGCCTAGTGTAAGCACAGATACGCAGTATTTT. Protein: CASSSPSVSTDTQYF. V is TRBV7-8 and J is TRBJ2-3; D is uncertain. CDR3 length equals 15 residues. V lost 4 bases, J lost 0 bases, and 11 bases lay in between. Germline V gene sequence: CDR1 SGHVS, CDR2 FQNEAQ. The full variable domain, its missing parts supplied by reference TRBV7-8 and TRBJ2-3, is GAGVSQSPRYKVAKRGQDVALRCDPISGHVSLFWYQQALGQGPEFLTYFQNEAQLDKSGLPSDRFFAERPEGSVSTLKIQRTQQEDSAVYLCASSSPSVSTDTQYFGPGTRLTVL.

The rearrangement uses TRBV7-2 and TRBJ1-3, with D unresolved. The germline V gene has CDR1 SGHTA and CDR2 FQGNSA. Trimming shortened V by 1 base and J by 2 bases, and 18 bases separated the two germline ends. The CDR3 length is 18 residues. Here the CDR3 DNA reads TGTGCCAGCAGCTTAGTAGATATAAGGGTGTCGGCTGGAAACACCATATATTTT. This encodes CASSLVDIRVSAGNTIYF.

This clonotype was seen only a few times. The chain carries TRBV20-1 and TRBJ1-4; D unresolved. Trimming removed 6 bases from V and 6 bases from J, with 20 bases in between. Germline V gene lookup returns CDR1 DFQATT and CDR2 SNEGSKA (reference sequence). The CDR3 extends over 15 amino acids. The CDR3: CSAQSGPGVDEKLFF. The CDR3 DNA reads TGCAGTGCCCAAAGTGGACCCGGGGTCGATGAAAAACTGTTTTTT.

The V gene is TRBV4-1, the J gene TRBJ1-1; D is uncertain. V lost 0 bases and J lost 1, with 9 bases in between. Per germline, CDR1 MGHRA and CDR2 YSYEKL. The CDR3 is 15 residues long. The CDR3 here is CASSQEGWGNTEAFF. In DNA, the CDR3 is TGCGCCAGCAGCCAAGAGGGGTGGGGGAACACTGAAGCTTTCTTT.

This clonotype was seen a handful of times. The rearrangement uses TRBV29-1 and TRBJ2-5; the match to TRBD2 covers 14 bases. The CDR3 runs to 15 residues. V trimming: 5 bases; J trimming: 3 bases; junction bases outside the gene matches: 5. The germline V gene encodes CDR1 SQVTM and CDR2 ANQGSEA. Written as DNA, the CDR3 is TGCAGCGTTAACGGACTAGCGGGGGGAGAAGAGACCCAGTACTTC. Translated, it gives CSVNGLAGGEETQYF.